The present T cell receptor (beta chain) was sequenced within a study of blood T cell repertoires in COVID-19. Germline V lookup: CDR1 SGHAT, CDR2 FQNNGV. Trimming shortened V by 2 bases and J by 5 bases, and 8 bases separated the two germline ends. The CDR3 has 13 amino acids. Libraries were prepared by immunoSEQ multiplex PCR; TCRdb keeps only in-frame clonotypes and omits some of them. The sample shows 50,000 to 60,000 clones, about nine tenths of them seen only once. This sequence originates from a man aged 40-49 years with COVID-19, enrolled during active disease. The rearrangement links TRBV11-2 to TRBJ2-3, with D unclear. The sequenced sample consisted of peripheral blood. The CDR3 coding sequence is TGTGCCAGCAGCTTAATCATGAGAGATACGCAGTATTTT. This encodes CASSLIMRDTQYF. Variable domain in full (rest from reference TRBV11-2 and TRBJ2-3): EAGVAQSPRYKIIEKRQSVAFWCNPISGHATLYWYQQILGQGPKLLIQFQNNGVVDDSQLPKDRFSAERLKGVDSTLKIQPAKLEDSAVYLCASSLIMRDTQYFGPGTRLTVL.